The 18 T cell receptor beta chains in this list originate from one sample, sequenced in a study of T-cell reconstitution after alpha-beta-depleted transplantation in children. Preparation of the TCRbeta library involved a method that used unique molecular identifiers. MiXCR, applied by TCRdb to the PCR reads, yields one record per CDR3 protein. The data show hundreds of thousands of distinct CDR3 sequences, with about a tenth seen just once and over 5% held by the top ten. The sample in question was PBMCs from the stem cell graft donor, obtained from the stem cell graft. The receptors derive from a human donor who donated a stem cell graft to a child with acute lymphoblastic leukemia.

In its sample, this clonotype was seen many times. J is TRBJ2-1 and V is TRBV7-8; D assignment may be TRBD1 or TRBD2 (6 bases each). Germline CDR1 reads SGHVS; CDR2 reads FQNEAQ. Trimming shortened V by 2 bases and J by 8 bases, and 16 bases separated the two germline ends. The CDR3 length is 15 residues. The chain's CDR3 is CASSLWGAQVHEQFF. The DNA of the CDR3 is TGTGCCAGCAGCTTATGGGGGGCCCAGGTCCATGAGCAGTTCTTC.

This chain links TRBV25-1 with TRBJ1-1; D is unresolved. Germline CDR1 and CDR2: MGHDK and SYGVNS. V was shortened by 5 bases and J by 4 bases, with 17 bases between the two germline ends. The CDR3 has 15 amino acids. CDR3 residues: CASSNRAVASTEAFF. The CDR3 nucleotides read TGTGCCAGCAGTAACCGGGCCGTAGCGAGCACTGAAGCTTTCTTT.

This clonotype was counted a few times. The rearrangement joins TRBV6-2 or TRBV6-3 to TRBJ1-2; the D is unclear. Trimming stripped 0 bases from V and 0 bases from J, with 14 bases between. The CDR3 covers 17 residues. Germline V gene data show CDR1 as MNHEY and CDR2 as SVGEGT. The CDR3 here is CASSYSRRPPANYGYTF. As DNA, the CDR3 is TGTGCCAGCAGTTACTCCCGGCGGCCTCCAGCTAACTATGGCTACACCTTC.

The sample holds a few counts of this clonotype. This sequence joins TRBV4-3 and TRBJ2-3; D uncertain. The V end lost 1 base, the J end lost 6 bases, and 5 bases lay between the germline ends. The CDR3 has 12 amino acids. CDR1 and CDR2 from the germline V gene are LGHNA and YSLEER. The DNA of the CDR3 is TGCGCCAGCAGCCAAGTGGCCGATACGCAGTATTTT. Translation gives CASSQVADTQYF.

This clonotype has more than one count but fewer than ten. The chain carries TRBV20-1 and TRBJ2-5; D not resolved. Looked up from germline, CDR1 is DFQATT and CDR2 is SNEGSKA (reference sequence). The CDR3 length is 12 residues. The germline V and J ends were trimmed by 5 bases and 5 bases, with 12 bases remaining between them. The CDR3 DNA reads TGCAGTGCTTTAGGGTTTGGCGAGACCCAGTACTTC. Its protein is CSALGFGETQYF.

This clonotype was counted between two and nine times. The CDR3 DNA follows: TGTGCCAGCAGCTTGGGCCCCCGGGTCGCCGTCCAGGGGGATGAGCAGTTCTTC. Its protein product is CASSLGPRVAVQGDEQFF. The genes are TRBV5-5 and TRBJ2-1; 7 bases line up with TRBD1. There are 18 residues in the CDR3. Unmatched junction bases numbered 17, after V lost 0 bases and J lost 8 bases. The V gene's germline CDR1 is SGHKS and CDR2 YYEKEE (reference sequence).

The chain links TRBV20-1 to TRBJ2-5; 7 bases are shared with TRBD1. Per germline, CDR1 DFQATT and CDR2 SNEGSKA (reference sequence). The CDR3 has 15 amino acids. The junction had 10 bases not matched to a gene; V was cut back by 5 bases and J by 1 base. The CDR3 DNA reads as TGCAGTGCTCCGACAGGGAAATATACCCAAGAGACCCAGTACTTC. Translated, it gives CSAPTGKYTQETQYF.

This clonotype was counted between two and nine times. The rearrangement joins TRBV30 to TRBJ2-5; 7 bases map to TRBD2. The CDR3 is made up of 14 amino acids. J lost 1 base, V lost 7 bases, and 9 bases had no gene match. Germline V lookup: CDR1 GTSNPN, CDR2 SVGIG (reference sequence). In DNA form, the CDR3 reads TGTGCCTCCGCGAGCGGGACCGGCCAAGAGACCCAGTACTTC. Protein: CASASGTGQETQYF.

V gene TRBV13 combines with J gene TRBJ1-2; D remains ambiguous. V lost 3 bases, J lost 7 bases, and 3 bases lay in between. Germline V gene data show CDR1 as PRHDT and CDR2 as FYEKMQ (reference sequence). The CDR3 covers 10 residues. DNA for the CDR3: TGTGCCAGCAGCTTTCTTGGCTACACCTTC. The encoded protein is CASSFLGYTF.

The chain joins TRBV6-1 to TRBJ2-1, with 8 bases aligning to TRBD2. CDR1 is MNHNS and CDR2 is SASEGT in the germline V gene. The CDR3 is 15 amino acids. The V gene end was trimmed by 6 bases and the J gene end by 9 bases; junction bases not matched to a gene: 13. The CDR3 nucleotides are TGTGCCAGCAGGAAACCGGGACTAGGTTTTGGTGAGCAGTTCTTC. Its protein is CASRKPGLGFGEQFF.

This clonotype was recorded at least ten times. The gene calls are TRBV20-1 and TRBJ2-7; weak D call: TRBD2 (6 bases). V was cut by 3 bases and J by 4 bases, with 16 bases left in between. Per the germline V gene, CDR1 is DFQATT and CDR2 is SNEGSKA (reference sequence). There are 14 residues in the CDR3. The CDR3 coding sequence is TGCAGTGCTAGGGGACTTGGGGCTGCTTACGAGCAGTACTTC. It codes for CSARGLGAAYEQYF.

V usage is TRBV2 and J usage is TRBJ1-1; D is unclear. Germline CDR1 reads SNHLY; CDR2 reads FYNNEI. The CDR3 spans 14 residues. Trimming stripped 7 bases from V and 0 bases from J, with 12 bases between. CDR3: CASTGQFMNTEAFF. The CDR3 DNA follows: TGTGCCAGCACTGGTCAATTCATGAACACTGAAGCTTTCTTT.

This clonotype has a handful of counts. The chain links TRBV5-6 to TRBJ1-1; a possible D gene is TRBD1 (6 bases). Trimming removed 3 bases from V and 3 bases from J, with 18 bases in between. CDR3 length equals 16 residues. Germline-derived CDR1 and CDR2 are SGHDT and YYEEEE. This CDR3 reads CASSWGQGREYTEAFF. The DNA for the CDR3 is TGTGCCAGCAGCTGGGGGCAGGGGAGGGAGTACACTGAAGCTTTCTTT. Using reference TRBV5-6 and TRBJ1-1 for the parts outside the CDR3, the full variable domain is DAGVTQSPTHLIKTRGQQVTLRCSPKSGHDTVSWYQQALGQGPQFIFQYYEEEERQRGNFPDRFSGHQFPNYSSELNVNALLLGDSALYLCASSWGQGREYTEAFFGQGTRLTVV.

This clonotype was counted ten times or more. One end of the junction varies from germline; a read error may be responsible. CDR3 bases: TGTGCCAGCAGCCGGGACAGCTCTCAAGAGACCCAGTACTTC. This gives the protein CASSRDSSQETQYF. The chain recombines TRBV5-1 with TRBJ2-5, with 7 bases fitting TRBD1. This CDR3 has 14 amino acids. From germline, CDR1 is SGHRS and CDR2 YFSETQ.

This clonotype has only a few counts. The chain recombines TRBV11-3 with TRBJ2-1; D might be TRBD2 (5 bases). From germline, CDR1 is SGHNT and CDR2 YENEEA. This CDR3 comprises 15 residues. The V and J ends lost 1 base and 6 bases respectively, with 13 bases between them. The CDR3 loop reads CASSLGGLVPNEQFF. The CDR3 region has the DNA TGTGCCAGCAGCTTAGGAGGGCTAGTTCCCAATGAGCAGTTCTTC. Full variable domain (rest looked up from reference TRBV11-3 and TRBJ2-1): EAGVVQSPRYKIIEKKQPVAFWCNPISGHNTLYWYLQNLGQGPELLIRYENEEAVDDSQLPKDRFSAERLKGVDSTLKIQPAELGDSAVYLCASSLGGLVPNEQFFGPGTRLTVL.

The gene calls are TRBV10-2 and TRBJ2-2; 9 bases map to TRBD1. After removal of 8 bases from V and 4 bases from J, the junction contained 2 bases not matched to a gene. This CDR3 has 13 amino acids. Germline V lookup: CDR1 WSHSY, CDR2 SAAADI. The DNA of the CDR3 is TGCGCCAGCGGGGACAGGGCCACCGGGGAGCTGTTTTTT. It is translated as CASGDRATGELFF.

This clonotype has a handful of counts. The chain recombines TRBV15 with TRBJ2-5; 14 bases match TRBD2. This CDR3 spans 17 amino acids. From germline, CDR1 is LNHNV and CDR2 YYDKDF (reference sequence). The trim removed 1 base at V and 5 bases at J, leaving 6 bases unmatched. CDR3 coding DNA: TGTGCCACCAGCAGAGGGGCGACTAGCGGGGGGGCGGAGACCCAGTACTTC. The encoded protein is CATSRGATSGGAETQYF.

This clonotype was found many times. V and J are TRBV6-5 and TRBJ1-5, with 8 bases aligning to TRBD1. The CDR3 covers 14 residues. The germline gives CDR1 MNHEY, CDR2 SVGAGI. The J segment lost 7 bases and the V segment lost 5 bases, leaving 7 bases of the junction unmatched. CDR3 sequence: CASSQTGVWQPQHF. In DNA, the CDR3 is TGTGCCAGCAGTCAGACAGGGGTTTGGCAGCCCCAGCATTTT.